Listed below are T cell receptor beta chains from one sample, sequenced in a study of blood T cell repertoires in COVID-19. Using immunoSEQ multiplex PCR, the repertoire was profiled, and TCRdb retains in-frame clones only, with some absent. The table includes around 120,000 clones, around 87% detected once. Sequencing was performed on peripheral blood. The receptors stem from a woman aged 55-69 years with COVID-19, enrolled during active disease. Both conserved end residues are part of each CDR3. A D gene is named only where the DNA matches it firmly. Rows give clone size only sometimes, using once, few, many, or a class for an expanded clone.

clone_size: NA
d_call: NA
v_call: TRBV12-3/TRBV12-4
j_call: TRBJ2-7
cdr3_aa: CASSLGQTYEQYF
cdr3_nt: TGTGCCAGCAGTCTCGGACAAACCTACGAGCAGTACTTC

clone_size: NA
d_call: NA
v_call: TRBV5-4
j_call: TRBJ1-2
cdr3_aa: CASSLGDTLPGYTF
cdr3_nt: TGTGCCAGCAGCTTGGGCGATACCTTACCTGGCTACACCTTC

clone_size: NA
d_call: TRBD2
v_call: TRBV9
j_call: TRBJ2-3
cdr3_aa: CASSVGPWTSSTDTQYF
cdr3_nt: TGTGCCAGCAGCGTAGGCCCGTGGACTAGCAGCACAGATACGCAGTATTTT

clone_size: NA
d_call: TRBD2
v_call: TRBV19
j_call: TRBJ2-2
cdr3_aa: CASSINPGGTGELFF
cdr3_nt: TGTGCCAGTAGTATAAATCCGGGGGGCACCGGGGAGCTGTTTTTT

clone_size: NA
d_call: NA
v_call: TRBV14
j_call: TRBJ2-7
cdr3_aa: CASSQERKQYF
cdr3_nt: TGTGCCAGCAGCCAAGAGCGAAAGCAGTACTTC

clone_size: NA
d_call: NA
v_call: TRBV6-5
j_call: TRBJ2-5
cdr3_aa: CASRSGPWETQYF
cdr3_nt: TGTGCCAGCAGGTCAGGGCCGTGGGAGACCCAGTACTTC

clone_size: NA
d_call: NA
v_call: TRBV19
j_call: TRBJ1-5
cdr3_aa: CASSIDTPGIRTANQPQHF
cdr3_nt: TGTGCCAGTAGTATAGACACCCCCGGCATCCGGACAGCTAATCAGCCCCAGCATTTT

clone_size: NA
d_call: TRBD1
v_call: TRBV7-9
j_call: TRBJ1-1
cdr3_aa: CASSPGQGITEAFF
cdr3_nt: TGTGCCAGCAGTCCAGGACAGGGTATAACTGAAGCTTTCTTT

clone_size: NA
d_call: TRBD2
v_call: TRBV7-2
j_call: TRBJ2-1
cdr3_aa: CASSRSSGGLYNEQFF
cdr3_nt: TGTGCCAGCAGCCGTTCTAGCGGGGGTTTATACAATGAGCAGTTCTTC

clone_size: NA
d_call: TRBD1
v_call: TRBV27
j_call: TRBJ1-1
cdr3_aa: CASSPGTVLNTEAFF
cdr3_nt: TGTGCCAGCAGTCCGGGGACAGTGCTGAACACTGAAGCTTTCTTT

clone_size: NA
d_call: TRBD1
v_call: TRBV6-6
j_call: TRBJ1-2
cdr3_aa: CASRPGTGGVYGYTF
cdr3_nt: TGTGCCAGCAGGCCCGGGACAGGGGGCGTTTATGGCTACACCTTC

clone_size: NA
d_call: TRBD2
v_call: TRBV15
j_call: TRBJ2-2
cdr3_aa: CATSIAGGPDGELFF
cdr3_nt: TGTGCCACCAGCATTGCGGGGGGGCCCGACGGGGAGCTGTTTTTT

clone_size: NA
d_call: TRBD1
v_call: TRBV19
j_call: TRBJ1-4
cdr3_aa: CASSTATGAMDGKLFF
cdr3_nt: TGTGCCAGTAGTACCGCGACAGGGGCAATGGATGGAAAACTGTTTTTT

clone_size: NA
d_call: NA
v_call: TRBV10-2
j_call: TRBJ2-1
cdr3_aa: CASSEGGEQFF
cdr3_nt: TGCGCCAGCAGTGAAGGAGGCGAGCAGTTCTTC

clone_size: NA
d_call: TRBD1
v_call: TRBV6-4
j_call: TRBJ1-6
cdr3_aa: CASSATGDSPLHF
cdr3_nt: TGTGCCAGCAGTGCCACAGGGGACTCACCCCTCCACTTT

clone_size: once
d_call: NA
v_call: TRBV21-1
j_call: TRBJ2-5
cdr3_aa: CASTAWTSLDAQYF
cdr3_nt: TGTGCCAGCACAGCTTGGACATCCCTGGATGCCCAGTACTTC

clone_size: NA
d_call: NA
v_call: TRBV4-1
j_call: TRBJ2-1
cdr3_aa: CASSQVWGRYEQFF
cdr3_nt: TGCGCCAGCAGCCAAGTCTGGGGGCGGTATGAGCAGTTCTTC

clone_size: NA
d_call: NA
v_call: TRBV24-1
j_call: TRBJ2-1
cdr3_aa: CATTGPYNEQFF
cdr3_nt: TGTGCCACCACGGGTCCCTACAATGAGCAGTTCTTC

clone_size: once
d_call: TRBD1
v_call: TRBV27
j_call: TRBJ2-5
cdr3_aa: CASSGQGRETQYF
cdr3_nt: TGTGCCAGCAGCGGACAGGGGCGGGAGACCCAGTACTTC

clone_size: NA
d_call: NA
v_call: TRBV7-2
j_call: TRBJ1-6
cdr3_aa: CASRPAGNSPLHF
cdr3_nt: TGTGCCAGCAGACCAGCAGGGAATTCACCCCTCCACTTT

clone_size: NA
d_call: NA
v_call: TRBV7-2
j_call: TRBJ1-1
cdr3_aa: CASASAGVEAFF
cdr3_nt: TGTGCCAGCGCCTCGGCAGGGGTTGAAGCTTTCTTT

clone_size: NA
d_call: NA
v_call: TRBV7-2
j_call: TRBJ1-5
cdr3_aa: CASSLGGGRQLRDQPQHF
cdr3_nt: TGTGCCAGCAGCTTAGGGGGGGGGAGACAGCTTCGGGATCAGCCCCAGCATTTT

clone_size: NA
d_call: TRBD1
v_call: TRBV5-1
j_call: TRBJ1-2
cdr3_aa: CASSPTGVYGYTF
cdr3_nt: TGCGCCAGCAGTCCGACAGGGGTCTATGGCTACACCTTC

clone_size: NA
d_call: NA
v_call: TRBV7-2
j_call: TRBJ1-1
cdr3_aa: CASSDSHTEAFF
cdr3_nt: TGTGCCAGCAGCGACAGCCACACTGAAGCTTTCTTT

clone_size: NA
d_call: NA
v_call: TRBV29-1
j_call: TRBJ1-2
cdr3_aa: CSVYHYGYTF
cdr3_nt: TGCAGCGTTTATCACTATGGCTACACCTTC

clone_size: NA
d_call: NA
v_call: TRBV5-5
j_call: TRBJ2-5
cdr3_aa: CASSLAAGVQETQYF
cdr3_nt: TGTGCCAGCAGCTTGGCCGCCGGGGTCCAAGAGACCCAGTACTTC

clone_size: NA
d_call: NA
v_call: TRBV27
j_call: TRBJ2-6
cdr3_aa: CASSLWGAGANVLTF
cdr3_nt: TGTGCCAGCAGTTTATGGGGCGCGGGGGCCAACGTCCTGACTTTC

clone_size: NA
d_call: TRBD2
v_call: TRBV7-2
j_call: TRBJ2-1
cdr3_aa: CASSLSGGPYNEQFF
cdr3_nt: TGTGCCAGCAGCCTTAGCGGGGGCCCATACAATGAGCAGTTCTTC

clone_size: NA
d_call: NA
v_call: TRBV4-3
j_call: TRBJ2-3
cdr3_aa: CASSQERGAFTDTQYF
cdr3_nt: TGCGCCAGCAGCCAAGAACGGGGGGCCTTCACAGATACGCAGTATTTT

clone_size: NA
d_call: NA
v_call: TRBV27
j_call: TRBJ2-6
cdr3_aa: CASSLIGAGANVLTF
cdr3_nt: TGTGCCAGCAGTTTAATCGGGGCTGGGGCCAACGTCCTGACTTTC

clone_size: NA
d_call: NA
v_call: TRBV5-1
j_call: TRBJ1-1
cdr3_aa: CASSSGRSVAEAFF
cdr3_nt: TGCGCCAGCAGCTCCGGGAGATCTGTGGCTGAAGCTTTCTTT

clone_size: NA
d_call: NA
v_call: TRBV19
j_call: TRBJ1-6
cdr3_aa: CASKEGDRNNSPLHF
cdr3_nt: TGTGCCAGTAAGGAGGGCGATCGGAATAATTCACCCCTCCACTTT

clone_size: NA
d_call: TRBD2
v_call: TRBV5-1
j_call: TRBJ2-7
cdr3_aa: CASSWTGTSGSSYEQYF
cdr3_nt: TGCGCCAGCAGCTGGACCGGGACTAGCGGGAGCTCCTACGAGCAGTACTTC

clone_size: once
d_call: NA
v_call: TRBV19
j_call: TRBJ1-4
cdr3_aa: CASSIRSRRRANEKLFF
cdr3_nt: TGTGCCAGTAGTATACGTTCCCGGAGGCGAGCTAATGAAAAACTGTTTTTT

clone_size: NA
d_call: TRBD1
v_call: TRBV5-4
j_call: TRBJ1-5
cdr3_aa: CASSQQGVNQPQHF
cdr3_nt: TGTGCCAGCAGCCAACAGGGGGTTAATCAGCCCCAGCATTTT

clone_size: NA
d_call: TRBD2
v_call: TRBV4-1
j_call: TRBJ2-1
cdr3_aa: CASSQDSGTSGVSYNEQFF
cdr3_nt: TGCGCCAGCAGCCAAGATTCCGGGACTAGCGGGGTCTCCTACAATGAGCAGTTCTTC

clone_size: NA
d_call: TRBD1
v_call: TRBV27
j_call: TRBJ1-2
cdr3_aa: CASRPPGQAGGYTF
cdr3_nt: TGTGCCAGCAGACCTCCGGGACAGGCCGGCGGCTACACCTTC

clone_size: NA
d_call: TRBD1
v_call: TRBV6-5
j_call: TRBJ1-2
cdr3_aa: CASSYRTGNYGYTF
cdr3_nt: TGTGCCAGCAGTTACCGGACAGGAAACTATGGCTACACCTTC

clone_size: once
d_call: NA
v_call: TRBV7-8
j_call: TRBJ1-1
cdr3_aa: CASSLYGRPAEAFF
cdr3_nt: TGTGCCAGCAGCTTATATGGCAGGCCCGCAGAGGCTTTCTTT

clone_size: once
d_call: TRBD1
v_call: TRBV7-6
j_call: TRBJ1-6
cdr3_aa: CASSSSWDRVDSPLHF
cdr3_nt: TGTGCCAGCAGCTCATCATGGGACAGGGTTGATTCACCCCTCCACTTT

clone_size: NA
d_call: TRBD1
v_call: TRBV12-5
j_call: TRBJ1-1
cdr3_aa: CASGLGGTGPRKNTEAFF
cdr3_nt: TGTGCTAGTGGTTTGGGGGGGACAGGACCACGGAAGAACACTGAAGCTTTCTTT

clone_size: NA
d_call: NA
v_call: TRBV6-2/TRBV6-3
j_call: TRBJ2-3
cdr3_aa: CASSLLRTDTQYF
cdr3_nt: TGTGCCAGCAGTCTCCTACGTACAGATACGCAGTATTTT

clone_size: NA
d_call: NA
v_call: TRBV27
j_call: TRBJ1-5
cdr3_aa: CASSLAGHLGGQPQHF
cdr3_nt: TGTGCCAGCAGTTTAGCAGGACACTTAGGGGGTCAGCCCCAGCATTTT

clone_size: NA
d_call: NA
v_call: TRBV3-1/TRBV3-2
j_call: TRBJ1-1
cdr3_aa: CASSPTANTEAFF
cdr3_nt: TGTGCCAGCAGCCCGACAGCGAACACTGAAGCTTTCTTT

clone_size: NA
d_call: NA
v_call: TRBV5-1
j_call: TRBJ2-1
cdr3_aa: CASSLEGTQGLNEQFF
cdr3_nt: TGCGCCAGCAGCTTGGAGGGCACCCAGGGCTTGAATGAGCAGTTCTTC

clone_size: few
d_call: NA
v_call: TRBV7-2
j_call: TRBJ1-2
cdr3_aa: CASSAQTGGHGYTF
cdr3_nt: TGTGCCAGCAGCGCACAGACAGGTGGGCATGGCTACACCTTC

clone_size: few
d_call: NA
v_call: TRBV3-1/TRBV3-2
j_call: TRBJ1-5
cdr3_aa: CASSQDLFQPQHF
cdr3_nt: TGTGCCAGCAGCCAGGACTTGTTTCAGCCCCAGCATTTT

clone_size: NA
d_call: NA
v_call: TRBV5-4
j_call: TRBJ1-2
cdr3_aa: CASSLAGIVGGYTF
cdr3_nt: TGTGCCAGCAGCTTGGCGGGGATCGTAGGTGGCTACACCTTC

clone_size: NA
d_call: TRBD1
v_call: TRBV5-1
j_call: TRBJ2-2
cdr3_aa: CASSLDRGAGELFF
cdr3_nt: TGCGCCAGCAGCTTGGACAGGGGGGCCGGGGAGCTGTTTTTT

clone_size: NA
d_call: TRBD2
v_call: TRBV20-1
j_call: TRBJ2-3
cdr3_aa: CSASITSGGAVSDTQYF
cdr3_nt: TGCAGTGCTAGTATTACTAGCGGGGGGGCGGTCTCAGATACGCAGTATTTT

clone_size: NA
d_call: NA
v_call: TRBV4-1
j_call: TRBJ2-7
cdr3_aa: CARRRGGRSEQNPDEQYF
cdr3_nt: TGCGCCAGGAGAAGGGGTGGTAGGTCAGAGCAGAACCCCGACGAGCAGTACTTC

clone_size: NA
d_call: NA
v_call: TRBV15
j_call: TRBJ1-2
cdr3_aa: CATSREAPSYGYTF
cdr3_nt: TGTGCCACCAGCAGAGAAGCCCCTAGCTATGGCTACACCTTC

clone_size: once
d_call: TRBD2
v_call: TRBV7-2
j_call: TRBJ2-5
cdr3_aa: CASSFQPGLGKETQYF
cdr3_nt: TGTGCCAGCAGCTTTCAGCCGGGACTAGGAAAAGAGACCCAGTACTTC